Described below is a single TCR beta chain sequence and its context. These data belong to a study of radiation and T cells in renal cell carcinoma. TCRdb's copy holds only in-frame clones and misses some; the assay was immunoSEQ multiplex PCR. Of around 140,000 clones listed, approximately 90% are singletons. Documented time point: baseline pretreatment blood. Treatment here: 15 Gy SBRT to primary tumor, nephrectomy 4 weeks later. The germline gives CDR1 LNHDA, CDR2 SQIVND (reference sequence). The CDR3 extends over 14 amino acids. The ends were cut back, 7 bases at V and 2 bases at J, with 12 bases in the middle.

The source material was blood, sampled from a patient whose treatment included radiotherapy and nephrectomy. J is TRBJ2-1 and V is TRBV19; the D call may be TRBD1 or TRBD2 (5 bases each). The sequence came from a woman in her sixties or seventies with renal cell carcinoma. The chain's CDR3 is CASMGEIPYNEQFF. The CDR3 DNA sequence: TGTGCCAGTATGGGGGAAATCCCCTACAATGAGCAGTTCTTC. The variable domain in full, completed from reference TRBV19 and TRBJ2-1, reads DGGITQSPKYLFRKEGQNVTLSCEQNLNHDAMYWYRQDPGQGLRLIYYSQIVNDFQKGDIAEGYSVSREKKESFPLTVTSAQKNPTAFYLCASMGEIPYNEQFFGPGTRLTVL.